This TCR beta chain was recovered during a study of CD8 T cells in ankylosing spondylitis. This CDR3 contains 15 residues. Germline CDR1 SGHDN, CDR2 FVKESK. V was pared by 0 bases and J by 3 bases, with 9 bases between. TCRdb processed the 5' RACE reads anew with MiXCR; each CDR3 protein has one entry. The repertoire holds under 170,000 distinct CDR3 sequences, with around 42% as singletons. This chain connects TRBV14 to TRBJ2-1; no clear D. Sequences were obtained from synovial fluid, either unsorted or a sorted T cell fraction (not recorded which). This receptor was taken from a male donor with ankylosing spondylitis. CDR3 sequence: CASSQDRADYNEQFF. The CDR3 bases are TGTGCCAGCAGCCAAGATAGGGCGGACTACAATGAGCAGTTCTTC.